This TCR beta chain was captured by sequencing in a study of T-cell reconstitution after alpha-beta-depleted transplantation in children. The ends were cut back, 3 bases at V and 3 bases at J, with 18 bases in the middle. The CDR3 has 16 residues. Germline CDR1 reads SGHRS; CDR2 reads YFSETQ. Preparing the TCRbeta library involved the use of unique molecular identifiers. MiXCR was run by TCRdb on the PCR reads, yielding one entry per CDR3 protein. This sample yields nearly 550,000 distinct CDR3 sequences, of which roughly 18% are seen a single time; 3% to 3.5% belongs to the top ten. This material consisted of PBMCs from the stem cell graft donor, taken from the stem cell graft. This rearrangement joins TRBV5-1 to TRBJ2-5; D assignment may be TRBD1 or TRBD2 (7 bases each). The origin of this receptor is a human donor who donated a stem cell graft to a child with acute lymphoblastic leukemia. CDR3 coding DNA: TGCGCCAGCAGCTCTGCCACCAGGGGGGGGAAAGAGACCCAGTACTTC. It is translated as CASSSATRGGKETQYF.